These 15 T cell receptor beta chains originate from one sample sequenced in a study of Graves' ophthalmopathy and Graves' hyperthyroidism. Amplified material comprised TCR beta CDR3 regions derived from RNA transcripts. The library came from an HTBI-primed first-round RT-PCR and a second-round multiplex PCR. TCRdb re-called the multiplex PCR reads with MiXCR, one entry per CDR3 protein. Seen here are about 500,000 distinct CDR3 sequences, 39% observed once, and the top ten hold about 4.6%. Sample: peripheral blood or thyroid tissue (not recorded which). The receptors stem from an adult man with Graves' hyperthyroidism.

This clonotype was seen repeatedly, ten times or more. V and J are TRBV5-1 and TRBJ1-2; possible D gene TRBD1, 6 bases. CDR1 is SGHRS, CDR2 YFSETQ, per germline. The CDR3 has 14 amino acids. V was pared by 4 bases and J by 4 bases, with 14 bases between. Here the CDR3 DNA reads TGCGCCAGCAGCATCACCACAGGGTCCTATGGCTACACCTTC. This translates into CASSITTGSYGYTF.

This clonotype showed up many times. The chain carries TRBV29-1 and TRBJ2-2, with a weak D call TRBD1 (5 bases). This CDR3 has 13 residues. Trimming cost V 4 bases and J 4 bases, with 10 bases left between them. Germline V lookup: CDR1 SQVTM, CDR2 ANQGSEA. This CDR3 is CSVAARATGELFF. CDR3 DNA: TGCAGCGTTGCGGCCAGGGCCACCGGGGAGCTGTTTTTT.

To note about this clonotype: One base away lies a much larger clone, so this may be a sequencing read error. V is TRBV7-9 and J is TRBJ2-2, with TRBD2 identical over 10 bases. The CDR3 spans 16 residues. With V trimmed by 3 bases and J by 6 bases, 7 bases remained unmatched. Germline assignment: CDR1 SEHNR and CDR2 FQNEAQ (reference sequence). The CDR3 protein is CASSFQAGGLSGELFF. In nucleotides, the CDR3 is TGTGCCAGCAGCTTCCAAGCGGGGGGGCTCTCCGGGGAGCTGTTTTTT.

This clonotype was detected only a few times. The CDR3 nucleotides read TGTGCCAGCAGTTACTCTTGGGAGACTGAAGCTTTCTTT. This gives the protein CASSYSWETEAFF. This chain links TRBV6-5 with TRBJ1-1; unclear D gene. The CDR3 length is 13 residues. CDR1 and CDR2 (germline): MNHEY, SVGAGI. The V end lost 0 bases, the J end lost 5 bases, and 7 bases lay between the germline ends.

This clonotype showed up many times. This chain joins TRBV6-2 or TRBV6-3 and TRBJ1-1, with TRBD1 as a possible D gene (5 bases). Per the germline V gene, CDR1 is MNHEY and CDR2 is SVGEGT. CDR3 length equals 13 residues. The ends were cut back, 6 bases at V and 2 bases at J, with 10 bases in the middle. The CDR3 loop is CASREDSNTEAFF. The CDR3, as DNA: TGTGCCAGCAGGGAAGACAGTAACACTGAAGCTTTCTTT.

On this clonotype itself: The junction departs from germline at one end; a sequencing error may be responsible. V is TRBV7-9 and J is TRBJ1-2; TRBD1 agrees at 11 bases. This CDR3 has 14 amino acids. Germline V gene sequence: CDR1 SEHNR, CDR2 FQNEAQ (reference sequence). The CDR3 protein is CASSLRTGGYVNTF. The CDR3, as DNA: TGCGCCAGCAGCTTGAGGACAGGGGGCTATGTAAACACCTTC.

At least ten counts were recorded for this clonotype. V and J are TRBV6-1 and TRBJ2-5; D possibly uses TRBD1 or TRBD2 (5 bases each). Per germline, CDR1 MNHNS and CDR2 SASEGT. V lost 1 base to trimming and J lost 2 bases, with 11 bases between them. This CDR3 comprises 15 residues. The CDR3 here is CASSEDRDLQETQYF. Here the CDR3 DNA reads TGTGCCAGCAGTGAAGACCGGGACCTACAAGAGACCCAGTACTTC.

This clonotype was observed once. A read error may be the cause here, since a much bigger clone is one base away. CDR3 in amino acids: CASSLEGLGLRSYEHYF. The CDR3 DNA follows: TGCGCCAGCAGCTTGGAAGGCCTGGGGTTGCGCTCCTACGAGCATTACTTC. The V and J genes are TRBV5-1 and TRBJ2-7; D gene ambiguous. The CDR3 extends over 17 amino acids. Germline V CDR1 and CDR2: SGHRS, YFSETQ.

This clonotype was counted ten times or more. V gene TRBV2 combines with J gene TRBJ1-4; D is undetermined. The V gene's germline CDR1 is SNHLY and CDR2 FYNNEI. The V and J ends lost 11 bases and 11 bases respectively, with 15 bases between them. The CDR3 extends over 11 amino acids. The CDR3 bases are TGTGCCGGAAGCTTGGACGACAAACTGTTTTTT. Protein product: CAGSLDDKLFF.

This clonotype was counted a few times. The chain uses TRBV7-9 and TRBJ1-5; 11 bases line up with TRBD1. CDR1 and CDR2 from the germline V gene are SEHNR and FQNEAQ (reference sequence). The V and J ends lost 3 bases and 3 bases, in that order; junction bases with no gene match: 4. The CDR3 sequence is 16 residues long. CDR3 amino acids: CASSFRDRGDNQPQHF. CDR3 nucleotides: TGTGCCAGCAGCTTCCGGGACAGGGGGGACAATCAGCCCCAGCATTTT.

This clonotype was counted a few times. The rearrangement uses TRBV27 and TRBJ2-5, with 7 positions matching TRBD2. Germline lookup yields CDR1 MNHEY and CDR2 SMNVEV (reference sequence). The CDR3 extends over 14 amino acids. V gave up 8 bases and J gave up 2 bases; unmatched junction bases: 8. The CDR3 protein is CASGRTGGQETQYF. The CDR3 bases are TGTGCCAGCGGCCGGACGGGGGGTCAAGAGACCCAGTACTTC.

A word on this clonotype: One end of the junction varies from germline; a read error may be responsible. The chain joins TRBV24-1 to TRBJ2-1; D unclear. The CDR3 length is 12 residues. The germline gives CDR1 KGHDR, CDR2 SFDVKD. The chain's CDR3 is CAISVQPNEQFF. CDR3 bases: TGTGCCATCAGTGTTCAGCCGAATGAGCAGTTCTTC.

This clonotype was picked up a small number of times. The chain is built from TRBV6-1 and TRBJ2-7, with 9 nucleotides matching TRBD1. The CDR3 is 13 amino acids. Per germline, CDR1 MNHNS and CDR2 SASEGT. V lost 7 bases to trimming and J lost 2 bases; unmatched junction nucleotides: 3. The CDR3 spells CASKGQGAYEQYF. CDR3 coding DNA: TGTGCCAGCAAGGGACAGGGCGCCTACGAGCAGTACTTC.

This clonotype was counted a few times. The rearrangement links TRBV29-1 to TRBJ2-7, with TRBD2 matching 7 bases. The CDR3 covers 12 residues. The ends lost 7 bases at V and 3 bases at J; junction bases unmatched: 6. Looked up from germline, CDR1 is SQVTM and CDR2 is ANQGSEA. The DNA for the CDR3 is TGCAGCGGGGGTGCGGGGGACTACGAGCAGTACTTC. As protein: CSGGAGDYEQYF.

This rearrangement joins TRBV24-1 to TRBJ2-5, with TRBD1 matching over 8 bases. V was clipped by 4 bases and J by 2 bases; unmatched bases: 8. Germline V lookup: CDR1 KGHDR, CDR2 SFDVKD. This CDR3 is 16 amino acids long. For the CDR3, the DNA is TGTGCCACCAGTGACAGCCGGGACAGGAGACAAGAGACCCAGTACTTC. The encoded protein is CATSDSRDRRQETQYF.